This entry is about one T cell receptor beta chain. What this receptor recognizes is not known. Per-base qualities were not stored, and no clone one base away is much larger. The V end gives up 3 bases and the J end 1 base, leaving 9 bases in the junction not matched to a gene. The germline V gene sets CDR1 to SGHDN and CDR2 to FVKESK. From the cysteine through the phenylalanine, the CDR3 covers 16 amino acids. Only the CDR3 DNA is retained, 48 bases long and in frame from the first base. These data belong to a study of blood T cell repertoires in COVID-19 (dated by TCRdb to about 2020). General notes on the study: The collaborator samples originated in the United States, Italy and Spain and spanned the acute and convalescent phases of COVID-19. The repertoires were made available in a free public database intended to serve as a resource for research on the immune response to SARS-CoV-2. HLA class I and class II types, where available, came from metadata supplied by the sample provider rather than from assay-based typing. The sample metadata nearly always contained a de-identified subject ID, COVID-19 status, age in years and sex. Subjects who had been exposed to COVID-19, were actively infected with it, or had recovered from it provided the deeply sampled blood TCRbeta repertoires that made up the dataset. Samples came from the ongoing ImmuneRACE study (first 160 participants) plus 1,254 subjects from 6 global collaborators. The material from the prospective study consisted of cDNA or gDNA derived from T cells, B-cell-depleted T cells, or PBMCs.

TCRbeta CDR3 regions were amplified from genomic DNA using the immunoSEQ Assay, a bias-controlled multiplex PCR. The published analysis was carried out like this. Nucleated cell counts per sample were estimated from amplification of reference gene primers within the assay. To quantify the absolute abundance of each unique TCRbeta CDR3 rearrangement, sequence reads were collapsed and filtered. Productive Simpson clonality was computed per sample as the square root of Simpson's diversity index over productive rearrangements. TCRdb carries this immuneACCESS record with in-frame sequences only. Its versions omit some clonotypes, under half of them owing to an unresolved V gene in the studies checked, with the rest unexplained. From that table come the V and J calls and clone size; the DNA was used to work out D and trimming. Counted in this sample were about 87,000 clones; 85% to 90% of them appeared once. Roughly 5% of the sample is in the top ten clones.

The collaborating institutions used their own protocols to collect whole blood in K2EDTA tubes. Collaborator samples were shipped for TCRbeta analysis as frozen whole blood, isolated PBMCs, or DNA extracted from either sample type. The research as a whole found: The quantity of clinical and demographic metadata differed by source and by participant and was supplied without curation.

The sequenced sample consisted of peripheral blood. This sequence uses TRBV14 and TRBJ2-7; 7 bases in the junction line up with TRBD1. The source of this sequence is a man aged 35 to 55 with acute or convalescent COVID-19. The CDR3 reads as follows: CASSHRQGIRSYEQYF. The nucleotide sequence reads as follows: TGTGCCAGCAGCCACCGACAGGGCATCAGGTCCTACGAGCAGTACTTC.